These T cell receptor beta chains were read from a single sample in a study of kidney transplant recipient with SARS-CoV-2 infection. TCRdb processed the reads anew with MiXCR; each CDR3 protein has one entry. Of roughly 250,000 distinct CDR3 sequences in the sample, 29% are singletons; the top ten hold almost 7.5%. Specimen: a blood sample, collected at baseline and between days 110 and 120 from a kidney transplant recipient. The receptors derive from a young adult male patient who had COVID-19 and was a kidney transplant recipient. The graft donor may account for some of the T cells. CDR3s include the opening cysteine and the closing phenylalanine or tryptophan. The D gene is left open where the match is weak. Not every row has a clone size; where given, it reads once, few, many or a size class.

v_gene	j_gene	abundance	d_gene	len	CDR3aa	CDR3nt
TRBV6-8	TRBJ1-2	many	.	17	CASSNSVRSRKTYGYTF	TGTGCCAGCAGTAACTCAGTACGCTCTAGAAAGACCTATGGCTACACCTTC
TRBV7-5	TRBJ1-2	many	.	18	CISVSEAGEKSNNYGYTF	.
TRBV7-9	TRBJ2-5	few	.	15	CASSLRDSFQETQYF	TGTGCCAGCAGCCTCCGGGACTCGTTCCAAGAGACCCAGTACTTC
TRBV10-1	TRBJ1-1	.	.	14	CASSESGVGTEAFF	TGCGCCAGCAGTGAGTCTGGGGTTGGCACTGAAGCTTTCTTT
TRBV19	TRBJ2-3	many	.	16	CASSIFTWTSTDTQYF	TGTGCCAGTAGTATCTTCACTTGGACTAGCACAGATACGCAGTATTTT
TRBV3-1	TRBJ2-2	.	.	18	CASSCPSPISGLTGGLFF	TGTGCCAGCAGCTGTCCGAGTCCCATTTCAGGCTTGACCGGGGGGCTGTTTTTT
TRBV7-2	TRBJ2-3	many	TRBD2	21	CASSSSPGLAGGPRYTDTQYF	TGTGCCAGCAGCTCCAGCCCCGGACTAGCGGGAGGGCCCCGTTACACAGATACGCAGTATTTT
TRBV4-1	TRBJ2-3	.	TRBD2	16	CASSQVKLAASDTQYF	TGCGCCAGCAGCCAAGTGAAACTAGCGGCGTCAGATACGCAGTATTTT
TRBV6-5	TRBJ2-7	.	TRBD2	17	CANSSTGTSGSYYEQYF	TGTGCCAACAGTTCTACCGGGACTAGCGGGAGTTACTACGAGCAGTACTTC
TRBV6-1	TRBJ1-2	many	.	17	CASSQHCSMRKTYGYTF	TGTGCCAGCAGTCAGCATTGCTCTATGCGAAAGACCTATGGCTACACCTTC
TRBV6-6	TRBJ1-2	many	.	17	CASSAITGGRKTYGYTF	TGTGCCAGCAGTGCTATAACAGGTGGGAGAAAGACCTATGGCTACACCTTC
TRBV5-4	TRBJ2-3	.	TRBD2	15	CASTTGGTHIDTQYF	TGTGCCAGCACCACGGGGGGAACACACATAGATACGCAGTATTTT
TRBV7-2	TRBJ1-6	many	.	15	CASSLAPQGSSPLHF	TGTGCCAGCAGCTTAGCCCCCCAGGGGAGTTCACCCCTCCACTTT
TRBV9	TRBJ2-1	.	.	16	CASSGHRDARIGEQFF	TGTGCCAGCAGCGGGCACCGGGACGCCCGAATAGGTGAGCAGTTCTTC
TRBV7-6	TRBJ2-2	many	.	12	CASSLRSGELFF	TGTGCCAGCAGCCTCCGGAGCGGGGAGCTGTTTTTT
TRBV20-1	TRBJ2-7	few	TRBD1	14	CSAKGQGAMYEQYF	TGCAGTGCAAAGGGACAGGGGGCTATGTACGAGCAGTACTTC
TRBV6-6	TRBJ1-1	many	.	13	CASSYTGSTEAFF	TGTGCCAGCAGTTATACAGGGAGCACTGAAGCTTTCTTT
TRBV3-1	TRBJ1-1	many	.	17	CASSQCFPISIRTEAFF	TGTGCCAGCAGCCAATGTTTTCCCATTTCAATTCGCACTGAAGCTTTCTTT
TRBV4-2	TRBJ2-2	once	TRBD2	20	CAGSSGLGLAGGWGTGELFF	TGTGCCGGCAGCTCAGGCCTGGGACTAGCGGGAGGATGGGGAACCGGGGAGCTGTTTTTT
TRBV2	TRBJ1-1	many	.	16	CASSPGALGQSAEAFF	TGTGCCAGCAGTCCCGGGGCCCTGGGTCAAAGCGCTGAAGCTTTCTTT
TRBV24-1	TRBJ1-5	many	.	14	CATSDLSINQPQHF	TGTGCCACCAGTGATTTGTCGATCAATCAGCCCCAGCATTTT
TRBV25-1	TRBJ1-1	many	.	14	CASSDGQTNTEAFF	TGTGCCAGCAGTGATGGGCAGACGAACACTGAAGCTTTCTTT
TRBV6-4	TRBJ1-2	.	.	17	CASSFANSHGKTYGYTF	TGTGCCAGCAGTTTCGCGAACTCACACGGAAAGACCTATGGCTACACCTTC
TRBV24-1	TRBJ1-5	many	.	14	CATSEPGDNQPQHF	TGTGCCACCAGTGAACCTGGGGACAATCAGCCCCAGCATTTT
TRBV2	TRBJ2-5	.	.	17	CASSEWTTERYQETQYF	TGTGCCAGCAGTGAATGGACAACCGAACGGTACCAAGAGACCCAGTACTTC
TRBV7-3	TRBJ2-1	.	TRBD2	20	CASSSSTGLAGDLSYNEQFF	TGTGCCAGCAGCTCAAGCACGGGACTAGCGGGGGACCTCTCCTACAATGAGCAGTTCTTC
TRBV7-7	TRBJ1-2	many	.	17	CASSSIAKCRKTYGYTF	TGTGCCAGCAGCTCAATCGCTAAGTGCCGAAAGACCTATGGCTACACCTTC
TRBV7-2	TRBJ2-5	few	TRBD2	20	CASSFPRGARASGRMETQYF	TGTGCCAGCAGCTTCCCGCGGGGCGCTAGGGCTAGCGGGAGGATGGAGACCCAGTACTTC
TRBV10-3	TRBJ2-7	many	.	15	CAISESEPSTYEQYF	TGTGCCATCAGTGAGTCTGAACCGTCGACCTACGAGCAGTACTTC
TRBV5-6	TRBJ2-7	once	TRBD1	16	CANSPAGGQGYYEQYF	TGTGCCAACAGCCCGGCAGGGGGACAGGGGTACTACGAGCAGTACTTC
TRBV7-2	TRBJ2-7	many	TRBD1	14	CASSSRQGAHEQYF	TGTGCCAGCAGCTCCCGACAGGGGGCCCACGAGCAGTACTTC
TRBV9	TRBJ2-7	few	.	15	CASSPVAVSLYEQYF	TGTGCCAGCAGCCCAGTGGCCGTCTCCCTCTACGAGCAGTACTTC
TRBV29-1	TRBJ1-6	few	TRBD1	14	CSVRTGEYNSPLHF	TGCAGCGTCCGGACAGGAGAATATAATTCACCCCTCCACTTT
TRBV8-2	TRBJ2-6	many	.	17	CGSEFRITQSRANVLTF	TGTGGCAGCGAATTTAGGATAACACAAAGTCGGGCCAACGTCCTGACTTTC